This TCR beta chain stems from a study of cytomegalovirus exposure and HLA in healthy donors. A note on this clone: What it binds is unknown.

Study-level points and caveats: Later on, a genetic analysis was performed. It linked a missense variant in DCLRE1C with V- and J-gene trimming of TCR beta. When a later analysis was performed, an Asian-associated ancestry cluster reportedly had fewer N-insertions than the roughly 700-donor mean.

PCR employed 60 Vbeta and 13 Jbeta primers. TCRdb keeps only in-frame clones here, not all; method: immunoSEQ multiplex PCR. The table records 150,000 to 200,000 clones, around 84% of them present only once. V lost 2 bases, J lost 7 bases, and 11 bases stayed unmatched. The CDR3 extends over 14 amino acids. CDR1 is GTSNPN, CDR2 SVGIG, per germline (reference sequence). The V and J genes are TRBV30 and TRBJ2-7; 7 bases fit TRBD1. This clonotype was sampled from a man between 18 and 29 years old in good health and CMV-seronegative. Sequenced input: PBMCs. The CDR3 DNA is TGTGCCTGGAGTACCTGGGCGACAGGGTGGGAGCAGTACTTC. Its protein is CAWSTWATGWEQYF. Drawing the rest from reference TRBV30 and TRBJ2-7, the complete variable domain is SQTIHQWPATLVQPVGSPLSLECTVEGTSNPNLYWYRQAAGRGLQLLFYSVGIGQISSEVPQNLSASRPQDRQFILSSKKLLLSDSGFYLCAWSTWATGWEQYFGPGTRLTVT.